This paragraph reports one T cell receptor beta chain. The data derive from a study of control samples from healthy donors and cancer patients. The CDR3 is made up of 12 amino acids. V was clipped by 3 bases and J by 7 bases, with 7 bases between them. Germline V gives CDR1 MDHEN, CDR2 SYDVKM. The table came from immunoSEQ multiplex PCR; TCRdb's copy has only in-frame clones and leaves some out. This table has around 100,000 clones, 88% appearing once. The genes are TRBV28 and TRBJ2-1, with D uncertain. The origin of this receptor is a man aged 25-45 years in good health. Sequencing was carried out using blood. As DNA, the CDR3 is TGTGCCAGCAGTTTGGACCAGAATGAGCAGTTCTTC. Translating gives CASSLDQNEQFF.